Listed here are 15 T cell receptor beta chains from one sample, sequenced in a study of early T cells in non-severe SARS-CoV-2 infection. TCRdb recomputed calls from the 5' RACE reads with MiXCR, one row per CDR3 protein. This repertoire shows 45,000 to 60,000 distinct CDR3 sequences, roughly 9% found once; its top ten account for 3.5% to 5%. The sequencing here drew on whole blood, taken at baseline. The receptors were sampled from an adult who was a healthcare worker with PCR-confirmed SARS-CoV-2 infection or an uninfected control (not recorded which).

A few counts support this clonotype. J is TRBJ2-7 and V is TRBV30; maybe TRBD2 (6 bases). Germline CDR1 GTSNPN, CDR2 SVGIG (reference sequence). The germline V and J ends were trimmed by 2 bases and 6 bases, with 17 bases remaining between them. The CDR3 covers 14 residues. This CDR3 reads CAWSTQSSEGEQYF. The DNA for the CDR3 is TGTGCCTGGAGTACCCAATCATCGGAGGGCGAGCAGTACTTC. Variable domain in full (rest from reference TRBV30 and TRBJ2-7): SQTIHQWPATLVQPVGSPLSLECTVEGTSNPNLYWYRQAAGRGLQLLFYSVGIGQISSEVPQNLSASRPQDRQFILSSKKLLLSDSGFYLCAWSTQSSEGEQYFGPGTRLTVT.

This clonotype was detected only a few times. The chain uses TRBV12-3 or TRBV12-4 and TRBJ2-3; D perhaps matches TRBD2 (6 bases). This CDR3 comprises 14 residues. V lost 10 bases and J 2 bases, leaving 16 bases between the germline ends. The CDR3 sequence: CATKRGGNTDTQYF. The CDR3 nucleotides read TGTGCCACCAAGAGAGGAGGGAACACAGATACGCAGTATTTT.

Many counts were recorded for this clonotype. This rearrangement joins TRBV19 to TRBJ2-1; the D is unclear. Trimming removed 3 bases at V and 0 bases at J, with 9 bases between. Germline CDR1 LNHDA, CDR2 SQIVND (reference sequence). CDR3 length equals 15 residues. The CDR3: CASSMVRSSYNEQFF. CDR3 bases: TGTGCCAGTAGTATGGTGAGGAGCTCCTACAATGAGCAGTTCTTC.

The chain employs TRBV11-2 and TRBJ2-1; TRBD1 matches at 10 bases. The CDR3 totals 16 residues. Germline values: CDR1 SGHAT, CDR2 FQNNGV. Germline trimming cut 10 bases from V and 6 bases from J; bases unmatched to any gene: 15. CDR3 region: CATPTPGTGAFNEQFF. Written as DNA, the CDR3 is TGTGCCACCCCAACCCCGGGGACAGGGGCGTTCAATGAGCAGTTCTTC.

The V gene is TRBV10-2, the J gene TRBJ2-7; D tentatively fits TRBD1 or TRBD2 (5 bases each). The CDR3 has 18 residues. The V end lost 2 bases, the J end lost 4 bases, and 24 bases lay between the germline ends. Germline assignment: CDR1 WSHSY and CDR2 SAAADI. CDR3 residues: CASSEPIGTYRTQYEQYF. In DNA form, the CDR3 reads TGCGCCAGCAGTGAGCCGATTGGGACCTACAGGACGCAATACGAGCAGTACTTC.

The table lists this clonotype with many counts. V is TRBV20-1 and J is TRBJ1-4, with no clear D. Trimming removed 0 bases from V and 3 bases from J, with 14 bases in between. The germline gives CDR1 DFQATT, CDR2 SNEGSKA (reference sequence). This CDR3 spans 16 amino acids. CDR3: CSARDRTFGANEKLFF. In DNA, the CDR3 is TGCAGTGCTAGAGATAGGACCTTCGGGGCTAATGAAAAACTGTTTTTT.

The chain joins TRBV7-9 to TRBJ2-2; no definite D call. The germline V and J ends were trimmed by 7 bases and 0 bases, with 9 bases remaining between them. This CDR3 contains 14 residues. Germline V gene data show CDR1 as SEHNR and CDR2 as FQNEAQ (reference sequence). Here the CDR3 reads CASTAEPNTGELFF. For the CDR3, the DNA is TGTGCCAGCACCGCGGAGCCGAACACCGGGGAGCTGTTTTTT.

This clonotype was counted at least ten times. CDR3 in DNA: TGTGCCAGCAGTTCCCATCAAACTACGTACGTGTACACTGAAGCTTTCTTT. This translates into CASSSHQTTYVYTEAFF. The chain employs TRBV6-5 and TRBJ1-1; D ambiguous. Trimming shortened V by 4 bases and J by 3 bases, and 21 bases separated the two germline ends. This CDR3 contains 17 residues. Germline lookup yields CDR1 MNHEY and CDR2 SVGAGI.

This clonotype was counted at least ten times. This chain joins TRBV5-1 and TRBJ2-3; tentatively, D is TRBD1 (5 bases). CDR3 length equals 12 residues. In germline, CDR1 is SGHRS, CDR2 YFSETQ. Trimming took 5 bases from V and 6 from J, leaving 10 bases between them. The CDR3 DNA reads TGCGCCAGCAGTCCCCAGGGCGATACGCAGTATTTT. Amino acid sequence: CASSPQGDTQYF. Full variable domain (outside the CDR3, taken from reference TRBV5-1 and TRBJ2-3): KAGVTQTPRYLIKTRGQQVTLSCSPISGHRSVSWYQQTPGQGLQFLFEYFSETQRNKGNFPGRFSGRQFSNSRSEMNVSTLELGDSALYLCASSPQGDTQYFGPGTRLTVL.

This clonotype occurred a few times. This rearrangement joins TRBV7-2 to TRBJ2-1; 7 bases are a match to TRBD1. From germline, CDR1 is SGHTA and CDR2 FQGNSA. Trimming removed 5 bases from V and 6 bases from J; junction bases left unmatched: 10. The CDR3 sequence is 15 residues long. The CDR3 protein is CASSQRATGLNEQFF. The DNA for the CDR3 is TGTGCCAGCAGCCAAAGGGCGACAGGGCTCAATGAGCAGTTCTTC.

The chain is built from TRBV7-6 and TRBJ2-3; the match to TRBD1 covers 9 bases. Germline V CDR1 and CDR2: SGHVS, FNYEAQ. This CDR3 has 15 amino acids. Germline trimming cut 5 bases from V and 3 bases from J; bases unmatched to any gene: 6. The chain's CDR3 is CASSGLGTGTDTQYF. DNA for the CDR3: TGTGCCAGCAGCGGGCTTGGGACAGGGACAGATACGCAGTATTTT.

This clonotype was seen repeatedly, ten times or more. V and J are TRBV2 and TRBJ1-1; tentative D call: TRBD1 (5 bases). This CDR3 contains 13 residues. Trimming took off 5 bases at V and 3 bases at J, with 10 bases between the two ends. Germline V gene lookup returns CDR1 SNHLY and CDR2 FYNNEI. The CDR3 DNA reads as TGTGCCAGCAGTCGCCGGGGGGACACTGAAGCTTTCTTT. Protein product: CASSRRGDTEAFF.

The CDR3 here is CASRAATWNTEAFF. In DNA form, the CDR3 reads TGTGCCAGCAGGGCAGCAACGTGGAACACTGAAGCTTTCTTT. The chain has TRBV28 and TRBJ1-1; no firm D call. The CDR3 loop spans 14 amino acids. Germline CDR1 and CDR2: MDHEN and SYDVKM. V lost 6 bases and J lost 1, with 12 bases in between.

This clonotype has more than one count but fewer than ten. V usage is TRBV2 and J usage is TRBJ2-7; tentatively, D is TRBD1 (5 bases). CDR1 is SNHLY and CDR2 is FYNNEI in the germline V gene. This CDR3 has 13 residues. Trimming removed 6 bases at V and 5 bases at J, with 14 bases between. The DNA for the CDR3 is TGTGCCAGCAGCCGCGTTTGGGGCCACGAGCAGTACTTC. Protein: CASSRVWGHEQYF.

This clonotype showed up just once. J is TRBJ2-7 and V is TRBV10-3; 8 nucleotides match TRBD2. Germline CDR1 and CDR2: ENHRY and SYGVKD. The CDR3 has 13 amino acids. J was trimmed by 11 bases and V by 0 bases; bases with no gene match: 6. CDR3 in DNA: TGTGCCATCAGTGAGTCGAACGGGAGGGAAAAGTACTTC. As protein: CAISESNGREKYF.